The entry below describes one TCR beta chain. Only in-frame clones appear in the TCRdb table, and some are missing; sequencing was by immunoSEQ multiplex PCR. Here the sample spans some 11,000 clones, more than 75% being singletons. The sample's time point: inflamed ileum from the surgical specimen. These data come from a study of T cell repertoires in ileal Crohn's disease. Study in general: Per sample, roughly 530 nanograms of biopsy DNA were TCRB immunosequenced.

Between the trimmed V and J ends, which lost 1 base and 2 bases, there was a span of 6 bases. Germline lookup yields CDR1 KGHSH and CDR2 LQKENI. CDR3 length: 15 amino acids. The rearrangement links TRBV18 to TRBJ2-6, with D unclear. This receptor was taken from an adult with Crohn's disease. Sequencing input: ileal tissue. The CDR3 loop reads CASSPQGAGANVLTF. For the CDR3, the DNA is TGTGCCAGCTCACCACAGGGCGCTGGGGCCAACGTCCTGACTTTC.